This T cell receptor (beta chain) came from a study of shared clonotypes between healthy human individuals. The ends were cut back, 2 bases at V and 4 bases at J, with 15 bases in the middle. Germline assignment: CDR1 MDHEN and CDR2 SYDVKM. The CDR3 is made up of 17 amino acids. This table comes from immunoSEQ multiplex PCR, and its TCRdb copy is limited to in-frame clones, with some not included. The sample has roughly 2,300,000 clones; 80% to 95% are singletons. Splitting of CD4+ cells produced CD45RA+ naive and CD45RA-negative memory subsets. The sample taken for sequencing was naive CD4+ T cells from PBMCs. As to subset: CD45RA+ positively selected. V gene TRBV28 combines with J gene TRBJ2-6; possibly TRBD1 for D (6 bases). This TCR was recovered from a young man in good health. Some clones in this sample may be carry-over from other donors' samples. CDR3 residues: CASSLPLQGLGANVLTF. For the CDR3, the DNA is TGTGCCAGCAGTTTACCATTACAGGGCCTCGGGGCCAACGTCCTGACTTTC.